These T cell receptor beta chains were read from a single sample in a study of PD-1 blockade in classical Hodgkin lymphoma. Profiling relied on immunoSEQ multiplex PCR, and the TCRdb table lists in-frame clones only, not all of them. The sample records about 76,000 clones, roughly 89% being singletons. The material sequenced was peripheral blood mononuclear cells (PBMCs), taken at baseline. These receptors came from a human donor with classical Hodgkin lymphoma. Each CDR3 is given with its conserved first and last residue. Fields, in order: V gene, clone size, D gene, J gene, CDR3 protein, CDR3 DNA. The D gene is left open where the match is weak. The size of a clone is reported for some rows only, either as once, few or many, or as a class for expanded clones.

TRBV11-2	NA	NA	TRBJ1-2	CASRKNGGSYNYGYTF	TGTGCCAGCAGAAAAAACGGCGGCAGTTACAACTATGGCTACACCTTC
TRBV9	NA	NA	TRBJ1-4	CASSVALRGKLFF	TGTGCCAGCAGCGTAGCCTTGAGAGGAAAACTGTTTTTT
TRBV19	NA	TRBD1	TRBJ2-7	CASSGQESSYEQYF	TGTGCCAGTAGCGGACAGGAAAGCTCCTACGAGCAGTACTTC
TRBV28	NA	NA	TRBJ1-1	CASSSGKISGGTEAFF	TGTGCCAGCAGTTCTGGGAAGATTAGTGGGGGCACTGAAGCTTTCTTT
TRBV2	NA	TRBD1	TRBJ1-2	CASSEEGQRAYGYTF	TGTGCCAGCAGTGAAGAGGGACAGCGAGCCTATGGCTACACCTTC
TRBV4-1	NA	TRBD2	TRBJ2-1	CASSQELAGNNEQFF	TGCGCCAGCAGCCAAGAGCTAGCGGGAAACAATGAGCAGTTCTTC
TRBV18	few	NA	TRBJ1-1	CASSPRTATGISAFF	TGTGCCAGCTCACCCCGGACAGCCACTGGGATCTCAGCTTTCTTT
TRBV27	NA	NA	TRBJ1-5	CASSLRAFQPQHF	TGTGCCAGCAGTTTACGGGCATTTCAGCCCCAGCATTTT
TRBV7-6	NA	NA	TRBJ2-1	CASSLGSAIGATYEQFF	TGTGCCAGCAGCTTAGGTTCCGCTATAGGGGCCACTTATGAGCAGTTCTTC
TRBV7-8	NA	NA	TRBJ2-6	CASSLGPVGRSGANVLTF	TGTGCCAGCAGCTTAGGCCCCGTCGGGCGCTCTGGGGCCAACGTCCTGACTTTC
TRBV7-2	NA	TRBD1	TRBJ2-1	CASSSAGTGYNEQFF	TGTGCCAGCAGTTCGGCCGGGACAGGATACAATGAGCAGTTCTTC